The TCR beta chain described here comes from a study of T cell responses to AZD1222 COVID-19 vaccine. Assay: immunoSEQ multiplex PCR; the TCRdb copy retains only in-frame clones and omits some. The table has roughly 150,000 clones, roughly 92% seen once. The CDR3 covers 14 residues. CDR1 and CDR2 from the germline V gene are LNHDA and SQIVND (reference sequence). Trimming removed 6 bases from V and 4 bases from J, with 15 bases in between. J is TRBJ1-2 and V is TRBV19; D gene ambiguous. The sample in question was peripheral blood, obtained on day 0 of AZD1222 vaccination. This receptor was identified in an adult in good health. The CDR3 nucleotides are TGTGCCAGTAGGATCGTCGGCGCGCTCTATGGCTACACCTTC. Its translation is CASRIVGALYGYTF.